This paragraph covers one T cell receptor (beta chain) sequence. This specimen comes from a study of brain T cells in children with intractable seizures. The CDR3 is 17 residues long. Assay: immunoSEQ multiplex PCR; the TCRdb copy retains only in-frame clones and omits some. The data show about 3,600 clones, approximately 78% seen once. Only cases whose brain tissue showed the highest T cell transcript signatures were sequenced. Sequences were derived from resected brain tissue, sampled at surgery. This chain uses TRBV21-1 with TRBJ2-2; TRBD2 is the table's D call, not checked against the DNA. TRBV21-1 is designated a pseudogene. The TCR originated in a girl aged 2 to 10 with Rasmussen encephalitis and intractable seizures. The CDR3 region has the DNA TGTGCCAGCAGCAAAGACAAGGGTAGCGGGGGCACCGGGGAGCTGTTTTTT. Its protein is CASSKDKGSGGTGELFF.